Below, 2 T cell receptor beta chains from the same sample are listed, as sequenced in a study of cytomegalovirus exposure and HLA in healthy donors (dated by TCRdb to 2015 to 2018). The library was produced with the immunoSEQ multiplex PCR assay. For the multiplex PCR, a mixture combining 60 forward primers for TCR Vbeta segments and 13 reverse primers for TCR Jbeta segments was used. The clones in this table, taken by TCRdb from immuneACCESS, are in-frame only. Not every clone is retained; where verified, under half of the shortfall comes from an unresolved V gene, and the cause of the rest is unknown. This sample comprises roughly 150,000 clones, 75% to 90% of them detected only once. About 2% of the sample lies in the top ten. Sequenced: PBMCs. Receptors originate from a male donor in good health and CMV-seronegative.

This clone showed up just a few times. The rearrangement links TRBV11-2 to TRBJ2-1; TRBD1 matches at 8 bases. Germline CDR1 is SGHAT and CDR2 is FQNNGV. Trimming took 2 bases from V and 7 from J; bases not matched to a gene: 10. This CDR3 has 16 amino acids. In DNA, the CDR3 is TGTGCCAGCAGCTTAATAAGGGGGCAGGGGGCTAATGAGCAGTTCTTC. Translated, it gives CASSLIRGQGANEQFF.

This chain links TRBV9 with TRBJ1-1, with a tentative D call TRBD1 (6 bases). Germline-derived CDR1 and CDR2 are SGDLS and YYNGEE. The CDR3 consists of 15 residues. V was clipped by 0 bases and J by 2 bases, with 11 bases between them. The CDR3 DNA reads as TGTGCCAGCAGCGTAGCTCCGGACAGCAACACTGAAGCTTTCTTT. It specifies CASSVAPDSNTEAFF.